This T cell receptor beta chain was sequenced for a study of siplizumab effects on memory and regulatory T cells. Findings and caveats of the study: The mapping of alloreactive clones to unstimulated subsets covered only a minor fraction of them. Naive T cells appeared more diverse than memory cells and seemed to be major alloresponse contributors. Tregs that proliferated in siplizumab cultures did not have their suppressive function confirmed.

This clone was counted once. Its antigen is unknown. Germline V gene sequence: CDR1 MDHEN, CDR2 SYDVKM. The V gene end was trimmed by 6 bases and the J gene end by 4 bases; junction bases not matched to a gene: 14. This CDR3 region has 17 residues. About 10^5 TCR templates per sample were sequenced. Profiled with immunoSEQ multiplex PCR; TCRdb holds only in-frame clones, not every one. Of 56,000 or so clones listed, around 98% are singletons. This chain joins TRBV28 and TRBJ2-2; TRBD1 aligns across 7 bases. The clonotype originates from a human donor in good health. The specimen sequenced was naive CD8+ T cells sorted from blood. CDR3 DNA: TGTGCCAGCAGCTCCATAAGCACAGGGGTTTCCACCGGGGAGCTGTTTTTT. It yields the protein CASSSISTGVSTGELFF.